This entry concerns a single T cell receptor (beta chain). TCRdb itself ran the 5' RACE reads through MiXCR, one entry per CDR3 protein. Of about 890,000 distinct CDR3 sequences in the sample, approximately 13% were seen once. The data were obtained in a study of identical twins. The CDR3 length is 16 residues. The germline V gene has CDR1 KGHSH and CDR2 LQKENI. V was clipped by 0 bases and J by 5 bases, with 16 bases between them. The same sample was also studied in work on yellow fever vaccine responses in identical twins.

Sample: PBMCs. J is TRBJ1-1 and V is TRBV18, with D uncertain. The TCR originated in a woman under 30 in good health. Here the CDR3 reads CASSPPNREHGTEAFF. DNA of the CDR3: TGTGCCAGCTCACCACCCAACCGGGAGCATGGTACTGAAGCTTTCTTT.